A selection of T cell receptor beta chains follows, all from one sample in a study of blood T cell repertoires in COVID-19. The table came from immunoSEQ multiplex PCR; TCRdb's copy has only in-frame clones and leaves some out. The data hold about 140,000 clones, with less than 85% observed a single time. Sequencing was performed on peripheral blood. The receptors come from an elderly woman in a cohort sampled during active or convalescent COVID-19. The CDR3 runs from the conserved cysteine through the conserved F or W. A D gene is named only where the DNA matches it firmly. Expanded clones are given a class, and other clones once, few, many or no size at all.

v_gene,abundance,j_gene,d_gene,CDR3aa,CDR3nt
TRBV5-4,NA,TRBJ1-2,TRBD1,CASSLLGGRGYTF,TGTGCCAGCAGCTTGTTAGGGGGCAGAGGCTACACCTTC
TRBV5-1,NA,TRBJ1-1,TRBD1,CASSLGQGIFWAEAFF,TGCGCCAGCAGCTTGGGACAGGGGATTTTTTGGGCTGAAGCTTTCTTT
TRBV3-1/TRBV3-2,once,TRBJ2-5,TRBD1,CASSHPTGEETQYF,TGTGCCAGCAGCCACCCGACAGGGGAAGAGACCCAGTACTTC
TRBV6-6,NA,TRBJ1-2,NA,CASVHPGLYGYTF,TGTGCCAGCGTCCATCCAGGCCTCTATGGCTACACCTTC
TRBV18,NA,TRBJ1-1,TRBD1,CASSPPAAGGFRAFF,TGTGCCAGCTCACCACCCGCGGCAGGGGGCTTTAGGGCTTTCTTT
TRBV4-1,NA,TRBJ1-4,TRBD1,CASSGGQGSEKLFF,TGCGCCAGTTCGGGGGGACAGGGGAGTGAAAAACTGTTTTTT
TRBV19,NA,TRBJ1-2,NA,CASSRQSYGYTF,TGTGCCAGTAGTAGACAGTCCTATGGCTACACCTTC
TRBV7-9,NA,TRBJ1-1,NA,CASSLGGKNTEAFF,TGTGCCAGCAGCTTAGGCGGCAAGAACACTGAAGCTTTCTTT
TRBV27,once,TRBJ2-4,TRBD1,CASSRSGTGVRKAKNIQYF,TGTGCCAGCAGCCGCTCGGGGACAGGGGTCAGGAAAGCCAAAAACATTCAGTACTTC
TRBV2,NA,TRBJ1-2,NA,CASRRAQRVYGYTF,TGTGCCAGCAGGCGGGCCCAGAGAGTCTATGGCTACACCTTC
TRBV18,NA,TRBJ1-2,TRBD1,CASSIRTGGYGYTF,TGTGCCAGCTCAATCCGGACAGGGGGCTATGGCTACACCTTC
TRBV28,NA,TRBJ2-2,TRBD1,CASSLPGTGVRRELFF,TGTGCCAGCAGTTTACCCGGGACAGGGGTCCGCCGGGAGCTGTTTTTT
TRBV18,once,TRBJ1-2,TRBD1,CASSRQDRDVTYGYTF,TGTGCCAGCTCACGACAGGACAGGGATGTTACCTATGGCTACACCTTC
TRBV7-3,NA,TRBJ2-3,TRBD1,CASSLGTAADTQYF,TGTGCCAGCAGCTTGGGGACAGCTGCAGATACGCAGTATTTT
TRBV19,NA,TRBJ1-4,TRBD1,CASSIGTGEEKLFF,TGTGCCAGTAGTATAGGGACAGGAGAAGAAAAACTGTTTTTT
TRBV7-2,NA,TRBJ2-3,NA,CASSKDRTSTDTQYF,TGTGCCAGCAGCAAGGACAGAACTAGCACAGATACGCAGTATTTT
TRBV28,NA,TRBJ1-4,TRBD1,CASGQGVNEKLFF,TGTGCCAGCGGTCAGGGGGTTAATGAAAAACTGTTTTTT
TRBV5-1,NA,TRBJ2-1,NA,CASSLEGGGAYNEQFF,TGCGCCAGCAGCTTGGAAGGGGGTGGGGCCTACAATGAGCAGTTCTTC
TRBV9,NA,TRBJ2-1,TRBD1,CASSYRTGDRDDEQFF,TGTGCCAGCAGCTACCGGACCGGGGACAGGGACGATGAGCAGTTCTTC
TRBV19,NA,TRBJ1-3,NA,CASSVMTSPGNTIYF,TGTGCCAGTAGTGTTATGACAAGCCCTGGAAACACCATATATTTT
TRBV7-2,NA,TRBJ2-3,TRBD2,CASSLGGVTDTQYF,TGTGCCAGCAGCTTGGGGGGGGTCACAGATACGCAGTATTTT
TRBV5-1,NA,TRBJ1-1,NA,CASSLGPTNTEAFF,TGCGCCAGCAGTCTGGGGCCCACGAACACTGAAGCTTTCTTT
TRBV3-1/TRBV3-2,NA,TRBJ1-4,NA,CASSFSQGLSEKLFF,TGTGCCAGCAGCTTCTCACAGGGATTGAGTGAAAAACTGTTTTTT
TRBV5-6,NA,TRBJ1-5,TRBD1,CASSLSRRGVFSNQPQHF,TGTGCCAGCAGCTTGTCCCGCAGGGGGGTTTTCAGCAATCAGCCCCAGCATTTT
TRBV23-1,NA,TRBJ1-5,TRBD1,CASSQSKGGDREIASNQPQHF,TGCGCCAGCAGTCAATCGAAGGGGGGGGACAGGGAGATCGCTAGCAATCAGCCCCAGCATTTT
TRBV15,NA,TRBJ2-2,NA,CATSRVETGNTGELFF,TGTGCCACCAGCAGAGTGGAGACAGGGAACACCGGGGAGCTGTTTTTT
TRBV10-3,NA,TRBJ1-6,NA,CAISGSQGTGNSPLHF,TGTGCCATCAGTGGGTCACAGGGAACTGGAAATTCACCCCTCCACTTT
TRBV7-9,NA,TRBJ2-7,TRBD1,CASSLVHRGLSYEQYF,TGTGCCAGCAGCTTAGTCCACAGGGGGCTTTCCTACGAGCAGTACTTC
TRBV19,NA,TRBJ2-7,NA,CASSRVQGREQYF,TGTGCCAGTAGTAGGGTACAGGGCCGCGAGCAGTACTTC
TRBV24-1,NA,TRBJ1-2,NA,CATSDYRSYGYTF,TGTGCCACCAGTGATTACAGGTCATATGGCTACACCTTC
TRBV7-9,NA,TRBJ2-5,TRBD1,CASSSRGSEETQYF,TGTGCCAGCAGCTCCAGGGGGTCTGAAGAGACCCAGTACTTC
TRBV19,NA,TRBJ2-3,NA,CASSSGGALRDTQYF,TGTGCCAGTAGTAGTGGGGGGGCCTTACGAGATACGCAGTATTTT
TRBV5-4,NA,TRBJ2-5,TRBD1,CASSSRTGRIETQYF,TGTGCCAGCAGCTCCAGGACAGGCCGGATTGAGACCCAGTACTTC
TRBV7-2,NA,TRBJ1-1,NA,CASSLQGRSNAEAFF,TGTGCCAGCAGCTTACAGGGTCGGAGCAACGCTGAAGCTTTCTTT
TRBV28,NA,TRBJ1-5,TRBD1,CASSLFGQGARQPQHF,TGTGCCAGCAGTTTATTCGGACAGGGGGCTAGACAGCCCCAGCATTTT
TRBV15,NA,TRBJ1-4,TRBD1,CATSRGTGFGTNEKLFF,TGTGCCACCAGCAGAGGGACAGGGTTTGGGACTAATGAAAAACTGTTTTTT
TRBV7-9,NA,TRBJ1-2,NA,CASSLAGF,TGTGCCAGCAGCTTAGCCGGCTTC